This T cell receptor (beta chain) was observed in a study of early T cells in non-severe SARS-CoV-2 infection. Background on the study: Alpha and beta chains were unpaired, from unsorted whole-blood bulk RNA.

Germline V gene data show CDR1 as SGHTA and CDR2 as FQGNSA. The length of the CDR3 is 15 residues. Trimming took 3 bases from V and 1 from J; bases not matched to a gene: 3. This clonotype came up many times. Its antigen is not identified. Attached unique molecular identifiers marked individual cDNA molecules. From the 5' RACE reads, TCRdb called clonotypes with MiXCR, one entry per CDR3 protein. The sample records 35,000 to 45,000 distinct CDR3 sequences, 5.5% to 6.5% being singletons. General study findings and limits: Private and CD4 specificities were missed by VDJdb matching, which favored anti-spike CD8 responses.

The receptor was derived from an adult who was a healthcare worker with PCR-confirmed SARS-CoV-2 infection or an uninfected control (not recorded which). This chain links TRBV7-2 with TRBJ1-3; TRBD1 matches at 7 bases. Sequenced sample: whole blood. The CDR3 DNA is TGTGCCAGCAGCTTCAGACAGGGTTCTGGAAACACCATATATTTT. This codes for CASSFRQGSGNTIYF.